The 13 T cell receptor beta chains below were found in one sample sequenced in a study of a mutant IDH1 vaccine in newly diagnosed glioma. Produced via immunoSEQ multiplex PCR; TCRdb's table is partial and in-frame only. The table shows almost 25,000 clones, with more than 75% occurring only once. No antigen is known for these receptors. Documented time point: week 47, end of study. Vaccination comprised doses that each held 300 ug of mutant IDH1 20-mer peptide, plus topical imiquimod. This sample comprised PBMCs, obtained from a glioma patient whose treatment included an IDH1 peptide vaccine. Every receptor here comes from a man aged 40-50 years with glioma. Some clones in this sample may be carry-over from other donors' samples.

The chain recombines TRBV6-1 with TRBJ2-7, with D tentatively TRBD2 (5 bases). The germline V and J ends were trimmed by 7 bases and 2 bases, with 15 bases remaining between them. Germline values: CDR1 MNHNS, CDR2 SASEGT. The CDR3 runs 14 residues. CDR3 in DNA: TGTGCCAGCAAGCCTTTGAGGGATACCTACGAGCAGTACTTC. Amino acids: CASKPLRDTYEQYF.

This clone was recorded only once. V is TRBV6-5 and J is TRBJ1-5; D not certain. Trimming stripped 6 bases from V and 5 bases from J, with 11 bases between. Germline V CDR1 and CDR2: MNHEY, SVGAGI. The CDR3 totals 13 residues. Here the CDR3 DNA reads TGTGCCAGCAGCTGGAAGTCGGATCAGCCCCAGCATTTT. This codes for CASSWKSDQPQHF.

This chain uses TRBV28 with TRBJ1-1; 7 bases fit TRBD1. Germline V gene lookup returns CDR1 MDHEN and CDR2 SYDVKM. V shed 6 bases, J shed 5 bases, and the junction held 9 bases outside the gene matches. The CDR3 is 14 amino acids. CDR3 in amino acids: CASRLQGRGTEAFF. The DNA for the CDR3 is TGTGCCAGCAGGCTACAGGGGAGGGGGACTGAAGCTTTCTTT.

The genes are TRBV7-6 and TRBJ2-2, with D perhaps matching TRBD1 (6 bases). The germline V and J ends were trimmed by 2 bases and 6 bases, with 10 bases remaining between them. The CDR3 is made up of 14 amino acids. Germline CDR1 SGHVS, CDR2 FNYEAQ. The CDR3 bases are TGTGCCAGCAGCTTATTAGCAGGGGCCGGGGAGCTGTTTTTT. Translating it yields CASSLLAGAGELFF.

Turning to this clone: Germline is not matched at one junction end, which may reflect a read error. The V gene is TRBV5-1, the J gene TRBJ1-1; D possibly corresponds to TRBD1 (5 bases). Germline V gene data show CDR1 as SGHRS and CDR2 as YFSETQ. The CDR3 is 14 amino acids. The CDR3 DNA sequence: TGCGCCAGCTGCTTTGGGGGACCGAACACTGAAGCTTTCTTT. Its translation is CASCFGGPNTEAFF. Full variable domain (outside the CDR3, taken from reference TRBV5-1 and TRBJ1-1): KAGVTQTPRYLIKTRGQQVTLSCSPISGHRSVSWYQQTPGQGLQFLFEYFSETQRNKGNFPGRFSGRQFSNSRSEMNVSTLELGDSALYLCASCFGGPNTEAFFGQGTRLTVV.

The CDR3 loop reads CASSPGGGEQFF. CDR3 nucleotide sequence: TGTGCCAGCAGCCCCGGAGGGGGTGAGCAGTTCTTC. V is TRBV14 and J is TRBJ2-1, with D perhaps assigned TRBD1 or TRBD2 (6 bases each). V was cut by 4 bases and J by 9 bases, with 10 bases left in between. CDR3 length equals 12 residues. Germline V lookup: CDR1 SGHDN, CDR2 FVKESK.

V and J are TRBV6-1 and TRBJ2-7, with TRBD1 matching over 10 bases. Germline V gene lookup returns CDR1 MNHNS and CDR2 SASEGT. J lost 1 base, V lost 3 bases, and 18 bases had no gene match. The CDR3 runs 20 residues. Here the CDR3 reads CASSDPLTGGLRVESYEQYF. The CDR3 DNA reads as TGTGCCAGCAGTGACCCACTGACAGGGGGCTTGAGGGTCGAATCCTACGAGCAGTACTTC.

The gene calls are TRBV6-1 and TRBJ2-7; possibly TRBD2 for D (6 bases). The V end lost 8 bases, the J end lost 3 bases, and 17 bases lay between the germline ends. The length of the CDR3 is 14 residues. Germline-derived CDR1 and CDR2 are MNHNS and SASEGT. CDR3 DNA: TGTGCCAGCCAGACCCCGGGCGGGGTCTACGAGCAGTACTTC. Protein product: CASQTPGGVYEQYF.

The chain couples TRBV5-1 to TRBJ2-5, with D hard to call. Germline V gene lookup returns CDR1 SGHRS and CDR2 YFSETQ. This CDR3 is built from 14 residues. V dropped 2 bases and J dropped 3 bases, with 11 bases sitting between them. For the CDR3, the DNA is TGCGCCAGCAGCTTTTTCCGGCGTGAAGAGACCCAGTACTTC. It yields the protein CASSFFRREETQYF.

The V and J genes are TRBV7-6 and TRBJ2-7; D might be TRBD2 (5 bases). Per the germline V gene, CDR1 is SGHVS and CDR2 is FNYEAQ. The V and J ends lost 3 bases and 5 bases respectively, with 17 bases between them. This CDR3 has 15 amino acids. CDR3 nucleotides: TGTGCCAGCAGCTTCACGGACTGGGGTCCCCACGAGCAGTACTTC. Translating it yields CASSFTDWGPHEQYF.

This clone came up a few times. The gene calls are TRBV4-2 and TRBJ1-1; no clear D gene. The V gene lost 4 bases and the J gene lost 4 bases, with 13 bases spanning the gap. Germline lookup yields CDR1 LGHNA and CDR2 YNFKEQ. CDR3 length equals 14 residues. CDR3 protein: CASSPEDGGTEAFF. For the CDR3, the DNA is TGTGCCAGCAGCCCAGAGGATGGAGGCACTGAAGCTTTCTTT.

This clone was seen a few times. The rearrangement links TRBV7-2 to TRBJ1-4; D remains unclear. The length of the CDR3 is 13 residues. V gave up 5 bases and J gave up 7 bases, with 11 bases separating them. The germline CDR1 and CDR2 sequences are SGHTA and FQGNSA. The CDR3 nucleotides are TGTGCCAGCAGCCCCCGACCCGGTGAAAAACTGTTTTTT. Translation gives CASSPRPGEKLFF.

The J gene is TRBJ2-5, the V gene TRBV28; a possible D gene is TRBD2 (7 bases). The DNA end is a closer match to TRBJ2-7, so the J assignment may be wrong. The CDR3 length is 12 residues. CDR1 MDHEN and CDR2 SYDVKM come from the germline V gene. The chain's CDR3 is CASKGGAVEQYF. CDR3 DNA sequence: TGTGCCAGCAAGGGGGGGGCCGTCGAGCAGTACTTC.